The subject of this entry is one T cell receptor (beta chain). V was clipped by 3 bases and J by 7 bases, with 12 bases between them. The CDR3 consists of 12 residues. CDR1 and CDR2 from the germline V gene are SQVTM and ANQGSEA. Profiling relied on immunoSEQ multiplex PCR, and the TCRdb table lists in-frame clones only, not all of them. The profile shows about 39,000 clones, just over 90% of them singletons. These data belong to a study of graft-versus-host responses after intestinal transplantation. The source is a human patient who received an intestinal transplant, so some T cells may come from the graft donor. This chain connects TRBV29-1 to TRBJ1-2; D is undetermined. Sequenced material: PBMCs, taken around 730 days after intestinal transplantation. The CDR3 region is CSVELESPGYTF. The CDR3 DNA is TGCAGCGTTGAGTTGGAATCCCCTGGCTACACCTTC.